These T cell receptor beta chains were read from a single sample in a study of blood T cell repertoires in COVID-19. The data were produced by immunoSEQ multiplex PCR, yet TCRdb's version contains in-frame clones alone and is incomplete. The table has roughly 38,000 clones, just under 85% seen once; the top ten hold approximately 15%. The sample was peripheral blood. The receptors originated from a human donor in a cohort sampled during active COVID-19. The CDR3 runs from the conserved cysteine through the conserved F or W. A D gene is named only where the DNA matches it firmly. Size is omitted from some rows. Given values are once, few, many or a class for expanded clones.

len: 17; j_gene: TRBJ2-5; d_gene: TRBD1; abundance: NA; v_gene: TRBV5-4; CDR3nt: TGTGCCAGCAGCTCGTCCCGGGACAGGGGGTCCAAAGAGACCCAGTACTTC; CDR3aa: CASSSSRDRGSKETQYF
len: 14; j_gene: TRBJ1-2; d_gene: TRBD1; abundance: NA; v_gene: TRBV10-3; CDR3nt: TGTGCCATCAGTGCGGGACAGGGTAATTATGGCTACACCTTC; CDR3aa: CAISAGQGNYGYTF
len: 11; j_gene: TRBJ1-2; d_gene: NA; abundance: NA; v_gene: TRBV28; CDR3nt: TGTGCCAGCAGTCAGGGGTGGGGCTACACCTTC; CDR3aa: CASSQGWGYTF
len: 14; j_gene: TRBJ1-4; d_gene: TRBD1; abundance: NA; v_gene: TRBV9; CDR3nt: TGTGCCAGCAGCGTAGGGACAGGGAATGAAAAACTGTTTTTT; CDR3aa: CASSVGTGNEKLFF
len: 16; j_gene: TRBJ2-2; d_gene: TRBD2; abundance: NA; v_gene: TRBV13; CDR3nt: TGTGCCAGCAGCTTAGGAGCGGGGGGGAACACCGGGGAGCTGTTTTTT; CDR3aa: CASSLGAGGNTGELFF
len: 16; j_gene: TRBJ2-1; d_gene: TRBD2; abundance: once; v_gene: TRBV24-1; CDR3nt: TGTGCCACCAGTGATTCTAGCGGGTTCGCCTACAATGAGCAGTTCTTC; CDR3aa: CATSDSSGFAYNEQFF
len: 14; j_gene: TRBJ1-1; d_gene: TRBD1; abundance: NA; v_gene: TRBV5-8; CDR3nt: TGTGCCAGCAGCTGGGGACAGGTTGAACTGGGAGCTTTCTTT; CDR3aa: CASSWGQVELGAFF
len: 15; j_gene: TRBJ1-5; d_gene: NA; abundance: NA; v_gene: TRBV7-2; CDR3nt: TGTGCCAGCAGCCGCTCCGGAGGGATCAATCAGCCCCAGCATTTT; CDR3aa: CASSRSGGINQPQHF
len: 13; j_gene: TRBJ2-2; d_gene: NA; abundance: medium-sized; v_gene: TRBV7-9; CDR3nt: TGTGCCAGCAGCTTTCGTATCACCGGGGAGCTGTTTTTT; CDR3aa: CASSFRITGELFF
len: 17; j_gene: TRBJ1-1; d_gene: TRBD1; abundance: NA; v_gene: TRBV5-1; CDR3nt: TGCGCCAGCAGCCCAAGACAGGGGGCAGGGATGAACACTGAAGCTTTCTTT; CDR3aa: CASSPRQGAGMNTEAFF
len: 15; j_gene: TRBJ1-3; d_gene: NA; abundance: NA; v_gene: TRBV18; CDR3nt: TGTGCCAGCTCACCGACACAGTACTCTGGAAACACCATATATTTT; CDR3aa: CASSPTQYSGNTIYF
len: 15; j_gene: TRBJ2-7; d_gene: TRBD2; abundance: NA; v_gene: TRBV4-2; CDR3nt: TGTGCCAGCAGCCAAGAGGGAGCGGGGGGGGGCGAGCAGTACTTC; CDR3aa: CASSQEGAGGGEQYF
len: 16; j_gene: TRBJ2-3; d_gene: TRBD2; abundance: NA; v_gene: TRBV4-3; CDR3nt: TGCGCCAGCAGCCAGGAACTAGCGGGGGGGCCAATTACGCAGTATTTT; CDR3aa: CASSQELAGGPITQYF
len: 14; j_gene: TRBJ1-1; d_gene: NA; abundance: NA; v_gene: TRBV18; CDR3nt: TGTGCCAGCTCACCCGGGGGTCGAAACACTGAAGCTTTCTTT; CDR3aa: CASSPGGRNTEAFF
len: 13; j_gene: TRBJ1-2; d_gene: TRBD1; abundance: once; v_gene: TRBV18; CDR3nt: TGTGCCAGCTCACCAGCAGGGGACAGTACCTACACCTTC; CDR3aa: CASSPAGDSTYTF
len: 14; j_gene: TRBJ1-1; d_gene: NA; abundance: NA; v_gene: TRBV7-2; CDR3nt: TGTGCCAGCAGCTTAGCGCGAGGGTACACTGAAGCTTTCTTT; CDR3aa: CASSLARGYTEAFF
len: 11; j_gene: TRBJ2-1; d_gene: NA; abundance: NA; v_gene: TRBV4-1; CDR3nt: TGCGCCAGCAGTCAACAGGATGAGCAGTTCTTC; CDR3aa: CASSQQDEQFF
len: 14; j_gene: TRBJ1-2; d_gene: TRBD1; abundance: NA; v_gene: TRBV18; CDR3nt: TGTGCCAGCTCACCACCGACAGGGGACTATGGCTACACCTTC; CDR3aa: CASSPPTGDYGYTF
len: 13; j_gene: TRBJ2-1; d_gene: TRBD1; abundance: NA; v_gene: TRBV30; CDR3nt: TGTGCCTGGAGCCCGGGACAGGGGGGTGAGCAGTTCTTC; CDR3aa: CAWSPGQGGEQFF
len: 13; j_gene: TRBJ2-7; d_gene: TRBD1; abundance: few; v_gene: TRBV7-2; CDR3nt: TGTGCCAGCTCCACAGGGGGCAGGGGGGAGCAGTACTTC; CDR3aa: CASSTGGRGEQYF
len: 14; j_gene: TRBJ1-2; d_gene: NA; abundance: NA; v_gene: TRBV7-2; CDR3nt: TGTGCCGGCAGCTCAAACCGGGGGGCTTCTGGCTACACCTTC; CDR3aa: CAGSSNRGASGYTF
len: 15; j_gene: TRBJ2-3; d_gene: NA; abundance: NA; v_gene: TRBV7-3; CDR3nt: TGTGCCAGCAGCTTAGACGATCGGGGAGCCGTCCCGCAGTATTTT; CDR3aa: CASSLDDRGAVPQYF
len: 15; j_gene: TRBJ2-2; d_gene: NA; abundance: few; v_gene: TRBV4-2; CDR3nt: TGTGCCAGCAGCCAGGGCGCCACAAACACCGGGGAGCTGTTTTTT; CDR3aa: CASSQGATNTGELFF
len: 18; j_gene: TRBJ1-2; d_gene: NA; abundance: NA; v_gene: TRBV9; CDR3nt: TGTGCCAGCAGCGTAGGGGCGGGTGGAAGAGCGACTAACTATGGCTACACCTTC; CDR3aa: CASSVGAGGRATNYGYTF
len: 18; j_gene: TRBJ1-1; d_gene: NA; abundance: NA; v_gene: TRBV19; CDR3nt: TGTGCCAGTAGTAGACCTAAGGTGTTGGGGACACGGAACACTGAAGCTTTCTTT; CDR3aa: CASSRPKVLGTRNTEAFF
len: 19; j_gene: TRBJ2-1; d_gene: TRBD2; abundance: NA; v_gene: TRBV7-8; CDR3nt: TGTGCCAGCAGCTTCCGGACTAGCGGGGGGCTTGGGGTCCCGAATGAGCAGTTCTTC; CDR3aa: CASSFRTSGGLGVPNEQFF
len: 15; j_gene: TRBJ1-2; d_gene: TRBD1; abundance: NA; v_gene: TRBV3-1/TRBV3-2; CDR3nt: TGTGCCAGCAGCCAAGCGGACAGGGGGATCTATGGCTACACCTTC; CDR3aa: CASSQADRGIYGYTF
len: 15; j_gene: TRBJ2-5; d_gene: TRBD2; abundance: NA; v_gene: TRBV7-3; CDR3nt: TGTGCCAGCAGCGTCTTAGCGGGGCCGGGGGAGACCCAGTACTTC; CDR3aa: CASSVLAGPGETQYF
len: 16; j_gene: TRBJ2-5; d_gene: TRBD2; abundance: NA; v_gene: TRBV5-5; CDR3nt: TGTGCCAGCAGCTTTGATCTAGCGGGGGGGCGAGAGACCCAGTACTTC; CDR3aa: CASSFDLAGGRETQYF
len: 15; j_gene: TRBJ1-4; d_gene: NA; abundance: NA; v_gene: TRBV11-2; CDR3nt: TGTGCCAGCAGCCTTAGGAGTGCAACTAATGAAAAACTGTTTTTT; CDR3aa: CASSLRSATNEKLFF
len: 13; j_gene: TRBJ2-5; d_gene: TRBD2; abundance: NA; v_gene: TRBV27; CDR3nt: TGTGCCAGCAGTGCTAGCGGTTCAGGGACCCAGTACTTC; CDR3aa: CASSASGSGTQYF
len: 12; j_gene: TRBJ1-2; d_gene: TRBD1; abundance: NA; v_gene: TRBV5-1; CDR3nt: TGCGCCAGCAGCCGGGACAGAGAGGGCTACACCTTC; CDR3aa: CASSRDREGYTF
len: 15; j_gene: TRBJ1-5; d_gene: TRBD1; abundance: once; v_gene: TRBV7-2; CDR3nt: TGTGCCAGCAGCCCGGACAGGGGAGGTAATCAGCCCCAGCATTTT; CDR3aa: CASSPDRGGNQPQHF
len: 14; j_gene: TRBJ1-1; d_gene: NA; abundance: once; v_gene: TRBV11-1; CDR3nt: TGTGCCAGCAGCTCAGGCTCGAGAGCCACTGAAGCTTTCTTT; CDR3aa: CASSSGSRATEAFF